The present T cell receptor (beta chain) was sequenced within a study of OX40 agonist ivuxolimab in advanced cancers. Study overall: Patients' therapy was ivuxolimab, an antibody that acts as an agonist of OX40 (CD134).

Patients were ruled out by autoimmune disease history or systemic immunosuppression. Cycle 7 day 1, cycle 4 day 1, and baseline were the timepoints at which blood was sampled. This table comes from immunoSEQ multiplex PCR, and its TCRdb copy is limited to in-frame clones, with some not included. The sample consists of some 150,000 clones, about 93% of them appearing once. CDR3 length: 14 residues. The gene calls are TRBV21-1 and TRBJ2-2. TRBV21-1 is classified as a pseudogene. The source of this sequence is an adult with an advanced solid tumor such as melanoma, head and neck, liver or kidney cancer. The source material was CD4+ or CD8+ T cells sorted from blood, sampled in a trial of the OX40 agonist ivuxolimab. Here the CDR3 reads CASSLDRSTGELFF. The CDR3 region has the DNA TGTGCCAGCAGCCTCGACCGGTCTACCGGGGAGCTGTTTTTT.